This TCR beta chain stems from a study of cytomegalovirus exposure and HLA in healthy donors. Study-wide points: A later analysis, which compared TCR beta chains of equal frequency, found the HLA-associated ones more clonally expanded. Reportedly, a later analysis found an Asian-associated ancestry cluster had fewer N-insertions than the approximately 700-donor mean.

The trim removed 5 bases at V and 4 bases at J, leaving 6 bases unmatched. The germline CDR1 and CDR2 sequences are MNHEY and SVGAGI. This CDR3 is built from 15 residues. As concerns this clone: Its antigen is not known.

The PCR made use of 60 Vbeta and 13 Jbeta primers. Assay used: immunoSEQ multiplex PCR; TCRdb lists only in-frame clones, some missing. Of 150,000 to 200,000 clones in the sample, roughly 72% were seen once. The chain recombines TRBV6-5 with TRBJ1-3, with 9 bases matching TRBD1. The clonotype was recovered from a woman aged 25 to 45 in good health and CMV-seropositive. The sequenced sample consisted of PBMCs. The CDR3 nucleotides read TGTGCCAGCAGTCAGGGACAGGGAATAGGAAACACCATATATTTT. Its protein is CASSQGQGIGNTIYF.